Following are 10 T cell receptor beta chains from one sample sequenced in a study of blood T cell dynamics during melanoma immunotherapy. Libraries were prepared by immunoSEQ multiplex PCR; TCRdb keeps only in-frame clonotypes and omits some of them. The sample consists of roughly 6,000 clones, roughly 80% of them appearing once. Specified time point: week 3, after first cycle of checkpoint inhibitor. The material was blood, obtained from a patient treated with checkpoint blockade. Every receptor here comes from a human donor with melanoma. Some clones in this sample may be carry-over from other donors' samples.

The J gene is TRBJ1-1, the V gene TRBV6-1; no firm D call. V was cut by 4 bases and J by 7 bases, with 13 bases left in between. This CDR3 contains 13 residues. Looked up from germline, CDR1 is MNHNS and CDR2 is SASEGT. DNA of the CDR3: TGTGCCAGCAGTGTGGACGGCTTCCGTGAAGCTTTCTTT. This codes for CASSVDGFREAFF.

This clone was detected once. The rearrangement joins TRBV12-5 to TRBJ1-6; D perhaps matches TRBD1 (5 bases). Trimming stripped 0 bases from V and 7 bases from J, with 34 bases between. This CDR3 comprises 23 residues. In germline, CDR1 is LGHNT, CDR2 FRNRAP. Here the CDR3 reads CASGLVLKLRDSTTLNGNSPLHF. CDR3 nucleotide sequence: TGTGCTAGTGGTTTGGTATTAAAGCTAAGGGACTCTACGACCCTAAATGGCAATTCACCCCTCCACTTT. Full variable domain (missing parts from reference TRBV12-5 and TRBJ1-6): DARVTQTPRHKVTEMGQEVTMRCQPILGHNTVFWYRQTMMQGLELLAYFRNRAPLDDSGMPKDRFSAEMPDATLATLKIQPSEPRDSAVYFCASGLVLKLRDSTTLNGNSPLHFGNGTRLTVT.

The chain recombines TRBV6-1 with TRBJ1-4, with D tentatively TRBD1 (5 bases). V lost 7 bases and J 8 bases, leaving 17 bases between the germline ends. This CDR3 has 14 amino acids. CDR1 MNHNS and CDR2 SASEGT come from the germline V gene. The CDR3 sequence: CASTLAGGEEKLFF. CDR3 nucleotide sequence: TGTGCCAGCACCTTAGCCGGGGGGGAGGAAAAACTGTTTTTT.

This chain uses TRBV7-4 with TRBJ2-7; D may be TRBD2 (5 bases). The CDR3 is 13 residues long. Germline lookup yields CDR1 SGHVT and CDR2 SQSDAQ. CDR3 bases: TGTGGGGTGGTGAGGGAGAAATGGGACGAGCAGTACTTC. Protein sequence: CGVVREKWDEQYF.

This CDR3 reads CASSEALLGALGTGELFF. DNA of the CDR3: TGTGCCAGCAGTGAAGCGCTCCTGGGGGCGCTGGGGACCGGGGAGCTGTTTTTT. The J gene is TRBJ2-2, the V gene TRBV6-1, with D perhaps TRBD1 (6 bases). V was trimmed by 0 bases and J by 5 bases, leaving 19 bases between them. Per germline, CDR1 MNHNS and CDR2 SASEGT. The CDR3 consists of 18 residues.

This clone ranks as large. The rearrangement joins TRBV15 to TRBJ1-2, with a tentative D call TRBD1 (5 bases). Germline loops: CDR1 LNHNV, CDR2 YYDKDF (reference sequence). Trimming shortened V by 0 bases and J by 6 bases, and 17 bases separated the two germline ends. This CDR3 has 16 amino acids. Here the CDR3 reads CATSRDRGGRLDGYTF. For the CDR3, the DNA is TGTGCCACCAGCAGAGATCGGGGCGGGCGGTTGGATGGCTACACCTTC.

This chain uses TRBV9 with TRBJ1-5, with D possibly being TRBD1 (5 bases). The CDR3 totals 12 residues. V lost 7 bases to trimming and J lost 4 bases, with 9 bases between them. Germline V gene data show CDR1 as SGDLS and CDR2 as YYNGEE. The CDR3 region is CASGAVNQPQHF. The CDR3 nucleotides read TGTGCCAGCGGGGCAGTGAATCAGCCCCAGCATTTT. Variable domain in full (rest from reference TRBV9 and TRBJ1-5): DSGVTQTPKHLITATGQRVTLRCSPRSGDLSVYWYQQSLDQGLQFLIQYYNGEERAKGNILERFSAQQFPDLHSELNLSSLELGDSALYFCASGAVNQPQHFGDGTRLSIL.

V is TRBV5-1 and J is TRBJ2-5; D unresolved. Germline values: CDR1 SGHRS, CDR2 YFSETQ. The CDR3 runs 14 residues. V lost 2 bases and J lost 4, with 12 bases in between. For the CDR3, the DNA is TGCGCCAGCAGCTTTGTCAGGAAGTCAGAGACCCAGTACTTC. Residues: CASSFVRKSETQYF.

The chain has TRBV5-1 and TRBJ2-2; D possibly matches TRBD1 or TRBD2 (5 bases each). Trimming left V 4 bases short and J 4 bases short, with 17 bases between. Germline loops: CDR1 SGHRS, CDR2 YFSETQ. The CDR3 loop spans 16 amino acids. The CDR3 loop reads CASSRGGGLSTGELFF. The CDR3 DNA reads TGCGCCAGCAGCCGTGGTGGGGGTTTAAGCACCGGGGAGCTGTTTTTT.

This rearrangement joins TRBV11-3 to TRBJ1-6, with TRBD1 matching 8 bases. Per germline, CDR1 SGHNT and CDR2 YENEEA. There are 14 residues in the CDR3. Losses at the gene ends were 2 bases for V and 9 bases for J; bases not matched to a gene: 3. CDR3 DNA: TGTGCCAGCAGCTTATCAGGGGGCAGTTCACCCCTCCACTTT. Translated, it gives CASSLSGGSSPLHF.